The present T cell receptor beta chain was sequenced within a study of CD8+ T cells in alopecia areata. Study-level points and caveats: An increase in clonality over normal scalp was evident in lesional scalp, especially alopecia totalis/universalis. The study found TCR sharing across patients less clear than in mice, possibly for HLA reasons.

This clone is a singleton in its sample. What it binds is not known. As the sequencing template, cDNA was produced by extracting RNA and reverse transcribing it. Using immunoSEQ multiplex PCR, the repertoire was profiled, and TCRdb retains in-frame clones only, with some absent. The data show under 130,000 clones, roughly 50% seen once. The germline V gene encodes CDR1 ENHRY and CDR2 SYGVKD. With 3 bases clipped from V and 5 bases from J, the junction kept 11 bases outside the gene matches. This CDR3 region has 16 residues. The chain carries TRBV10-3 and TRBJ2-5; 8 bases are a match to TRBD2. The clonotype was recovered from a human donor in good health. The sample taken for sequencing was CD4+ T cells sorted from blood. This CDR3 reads CAISDPRGGPEETQYF. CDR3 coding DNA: TGTGCCATCAGTGATCCCCGGGGGGGCCCTGAGGAGACCCAGTACTTC.